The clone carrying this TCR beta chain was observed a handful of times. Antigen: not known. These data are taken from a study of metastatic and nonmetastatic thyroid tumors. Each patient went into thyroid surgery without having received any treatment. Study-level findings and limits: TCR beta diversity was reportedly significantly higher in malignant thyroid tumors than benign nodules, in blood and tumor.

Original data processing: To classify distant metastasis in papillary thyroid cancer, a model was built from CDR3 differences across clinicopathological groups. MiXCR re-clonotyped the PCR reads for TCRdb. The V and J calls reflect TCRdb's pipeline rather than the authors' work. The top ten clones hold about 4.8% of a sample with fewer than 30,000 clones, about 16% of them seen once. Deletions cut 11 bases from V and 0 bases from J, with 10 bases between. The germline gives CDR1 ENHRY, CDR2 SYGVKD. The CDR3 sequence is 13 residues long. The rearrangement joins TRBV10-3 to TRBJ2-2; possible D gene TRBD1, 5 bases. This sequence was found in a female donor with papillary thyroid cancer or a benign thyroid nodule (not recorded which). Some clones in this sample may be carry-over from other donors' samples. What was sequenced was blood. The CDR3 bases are TGTGCCTCGCAGGGCCCGAACACCGGGGAGCTGTTTTTT. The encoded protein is CASQGPNTGELFF.